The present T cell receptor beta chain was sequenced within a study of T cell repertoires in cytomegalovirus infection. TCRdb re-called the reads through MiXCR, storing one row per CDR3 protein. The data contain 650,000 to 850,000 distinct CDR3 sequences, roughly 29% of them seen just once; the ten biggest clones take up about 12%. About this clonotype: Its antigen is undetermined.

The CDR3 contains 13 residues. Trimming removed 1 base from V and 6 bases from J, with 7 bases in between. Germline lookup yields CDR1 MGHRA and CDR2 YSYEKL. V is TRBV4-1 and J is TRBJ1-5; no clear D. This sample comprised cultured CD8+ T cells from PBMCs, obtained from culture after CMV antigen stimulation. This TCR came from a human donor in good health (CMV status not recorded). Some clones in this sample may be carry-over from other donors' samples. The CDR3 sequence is CASSQGRGQPQHF. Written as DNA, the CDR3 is TGCGCCAGCAGCCAAGGGCGGGGTCAGCCCCAGCATTTT.